The clone carrying this T cell receptor (beta chain) was detected ten times or more. Its target is unknown. Time point meaning: sample taken at primary tumor resection. Tumor, nontumor lung or frozen PBMC supplied whole RNA, sequenced without sorting. Every TCR cDNA molecule bore a unique molecular identifier. TCRdb analysed the 5' RACE reads with MiXCR anew, one entry per CDR3 protein. The sample lists roughly 18,000 distinct CDR3 sequences; roughly 6% were seen once. The source of the sample is a study of spatial heterogeneity in lung cancer. Study summary: Alpha-chain detections were consistently fewer than beta-chain detections among the sequences. Study-wide findings and caveats: One measure, the expanded intratumoral alpha and beta TCR count, tracked tumor mutation counts.

The CDR3 is 15 amino acids. Trimming at V came to 3 bases and at J to 6 bases, leaving 4 bases not matched to a gene. Germline CDR1 SEHNR, CDR2 FQNEAQ (reference sequence). The chain combines TRBV7-9 with TRBJ2-1; 11 bases align to TRBD2. The material was lung tumor tissue, obtained at surgery. The receptor was derived from a female donor with early-stage non-small cell lung cancer. CDR3 in DNA: TGTGCCAGCAGCTTGAATAGCGGGAGGGCCAATGAGCAGTTCTTC. Its translation: CASSLNSGRANEQFF.